Listed here is a single T cell receptor beta chain. CDR3 length equals 13 residues. The V segment lost 4 bases and the J segment 5 bases; nucleotides outside the gene matches: 4. Germline CDR1 SGHNT, CDR2 YYREEE (reference sequence). The assay was immunoSEQ multiplex PCR, and TCRdb's table has in-frame clones only and misses some. The sample contains fewer than 12,000 clones, around three quarters of which appear only once. This record belongs to a study of T cells in localized non-small cell lung cancer. The sequencing used peripheral blood, collected before any cancer treatment. The chain has TRBV5-4 and TRBJ2-7; 9 bases map to TRBD1. The source of this sequence is a male donor at least 60 years old with stage I lung adenocarcinoma. This chain's CDR3 is CASSRTGVNEQYF. The CDR3 region has the DNA TGTGCCAGCAGCAGGACAGGGGTGAACGAGCAGTACTTC.